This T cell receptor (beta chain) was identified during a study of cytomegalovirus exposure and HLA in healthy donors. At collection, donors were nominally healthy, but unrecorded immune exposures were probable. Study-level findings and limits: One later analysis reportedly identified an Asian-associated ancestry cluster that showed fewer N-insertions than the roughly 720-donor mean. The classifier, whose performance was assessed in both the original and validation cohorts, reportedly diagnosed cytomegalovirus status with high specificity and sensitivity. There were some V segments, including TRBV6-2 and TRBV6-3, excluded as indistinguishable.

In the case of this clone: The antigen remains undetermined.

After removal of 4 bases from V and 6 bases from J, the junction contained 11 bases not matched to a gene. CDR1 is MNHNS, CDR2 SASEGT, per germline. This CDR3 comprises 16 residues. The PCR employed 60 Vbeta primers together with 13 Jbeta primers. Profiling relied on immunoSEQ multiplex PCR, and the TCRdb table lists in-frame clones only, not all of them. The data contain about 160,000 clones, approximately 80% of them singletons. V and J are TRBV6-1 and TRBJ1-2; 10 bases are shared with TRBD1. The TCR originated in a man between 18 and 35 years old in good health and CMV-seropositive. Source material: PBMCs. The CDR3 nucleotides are TGTGCCAGCAGTGTGGATTGGACAGGGGGGATTCATGGCTACACCTTC. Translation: CASSVDWTGGIHGYTF.